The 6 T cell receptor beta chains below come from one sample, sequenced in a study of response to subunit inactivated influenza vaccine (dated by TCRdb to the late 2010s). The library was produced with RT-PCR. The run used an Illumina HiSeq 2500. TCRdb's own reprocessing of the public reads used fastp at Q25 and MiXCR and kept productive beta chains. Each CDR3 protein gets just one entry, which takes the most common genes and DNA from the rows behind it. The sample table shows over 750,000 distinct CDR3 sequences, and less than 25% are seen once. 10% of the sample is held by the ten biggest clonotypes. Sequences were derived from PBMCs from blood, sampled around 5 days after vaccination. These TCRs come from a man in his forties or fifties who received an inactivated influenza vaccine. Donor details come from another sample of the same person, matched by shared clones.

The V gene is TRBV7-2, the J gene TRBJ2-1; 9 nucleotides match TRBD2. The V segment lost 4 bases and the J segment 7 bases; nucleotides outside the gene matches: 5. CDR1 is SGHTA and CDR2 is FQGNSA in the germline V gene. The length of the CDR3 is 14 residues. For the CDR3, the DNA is TGTGCCAGCAGCTCTAGCGGGATGTTTAATGAGCAGTTCTTC. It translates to CASSSSGMFNEQFF.

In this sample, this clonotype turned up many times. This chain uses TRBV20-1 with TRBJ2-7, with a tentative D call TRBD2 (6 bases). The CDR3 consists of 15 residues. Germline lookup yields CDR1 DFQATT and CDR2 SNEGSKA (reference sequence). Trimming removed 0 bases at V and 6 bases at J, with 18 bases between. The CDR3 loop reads CSAREWLSGVGEQYF. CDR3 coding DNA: TGCAGTGCTAGAGAATGGTTATCGGGGGTTGGCGAGCAGTACTTC.

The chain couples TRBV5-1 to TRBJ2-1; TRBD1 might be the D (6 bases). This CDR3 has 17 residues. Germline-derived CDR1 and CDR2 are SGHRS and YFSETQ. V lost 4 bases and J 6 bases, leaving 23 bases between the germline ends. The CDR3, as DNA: TGCGCCAGCAGCCAGGGACATCATATCTCCCCCGTCAATGAGCAGTTCTTC. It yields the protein CASSQGHHISPVNEQFF.

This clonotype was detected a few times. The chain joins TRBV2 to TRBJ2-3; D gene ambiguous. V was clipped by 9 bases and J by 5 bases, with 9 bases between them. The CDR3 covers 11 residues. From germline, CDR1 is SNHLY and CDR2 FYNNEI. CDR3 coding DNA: TGTGCCAGTACCCTAAAAGATACGCAGTATTTT. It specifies CASTLKDTQYF.

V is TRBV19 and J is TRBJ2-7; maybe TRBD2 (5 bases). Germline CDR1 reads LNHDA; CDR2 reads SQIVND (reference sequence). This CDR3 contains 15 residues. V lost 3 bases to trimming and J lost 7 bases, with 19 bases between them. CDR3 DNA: TGTGCCAGTAGTATCTACGCGGGTCGGGTGTGGGAGCAGTACTTC. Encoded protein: CASSIYAGRVWEQYF.

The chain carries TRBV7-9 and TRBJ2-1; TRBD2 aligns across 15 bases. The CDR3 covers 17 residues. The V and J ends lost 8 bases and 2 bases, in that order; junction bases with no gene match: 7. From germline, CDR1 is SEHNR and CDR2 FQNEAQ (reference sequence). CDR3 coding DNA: TGTGCCAGCCGGACTAGCGGGAGGGGCGGGGCCTACAATGAGCAGTTCTTC. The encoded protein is CASRTSGRGGAYNEQFF.